This TCR beta chain appears in the sequencing data of a study of cytomegalovirus exposure and HLA in healthy donors. The PCR was carried out with 60 Vbeta primers and 13 Jbeta primers. Only in-frame clones appear in the TCRdb table, and some are missing; sequencing was by immunoSEQ multiplex PCR. The sample yields around 65,000 clones, over 75% seen once. The sequence derives from a female donor in good health and CMV-seronegative. The sequenced sample was PBMCs.

Here the CDR3 reads CASSLAPSGYNEQFF. Written as DNA, the CDR3 is TGTGCCAGCAGCTTAGCGCCTAGCGGCTACAATGAGCAGTTCTTC. The rearrangement uses TRBV7-2 and TRBJ2-1; 7 bases fit TRBD2. Germline loops: CDR1 SGHTA, CDR2 FQGNSA. This CDR3 spans 15 amino acids. The junction had 2 bases not matched to a gene; V was cut back by 0 bases and J by 3 bases.